This T cell receptor (beta chain) was recovered during a study of a mutant IDH1 vaccine in newly diagnosed glioma. Study background: Vaccination started 4-6 weeks after radiotherapy alone, or with temozolomide cycles. Of treated patients, approximately 62% were men and roughly 38% women, averaging roughly 42 years.

As to time point: week 5, during vaccination. Each dose delivered 300 ug of mutant IDH1 20-mer peptide subcutaneously with imiquimod. This CDR3 region has 17 residues. CDR1 is MNHEY, CDR2 SMNVEV, per germline (reference sequence). V was clipped by 9 bases and J by 3 bases; unmatched bases: 16. TCRdb keeps only in-frame clones here, not all; method: immunoSEQ multiplex PCR. In the table there are 30,000 to 40,000 clones, around 85% of which are singletons. A remark on this clone: The target antigen is unknown.

The chain links TRBV27 to TRBJ2-7; 11 positions agree with TRBD2. The TCR comes from a man aged 25 to 40 with glioma. The sample consisted of PBMCs, taken from a glioma patient whose treatment included an IDH1 peptide vaccine. The chain's CDR3 is CASGIRGNSGRVYEQYF. CDR3 DNA: TGTGCCAGTGGGATACGGGGGAATAGCGGGAGGGTCTACGAGCAGTACTTC.